This T cell receptor beta chain was captured by sequencing in a study of cytomegalovirus exposure and HLA in healthy donors. 13 Jbeta primers and 60 Vbeta primers were used for the PCR. Here immunoSEQ multiplex PCR was the method, and the copy in TCRdb shows in-frame clones only, minus some. The sample comprises about 180,000 clones, 76% of which are singletons, and 1.5% to 2% rests with the top ten. When sampled, the donors appeared nominally healthy, though they likely had unrecorded immune exposures. The germline gives CDR1 MGHDK, CDR2 SYGVNS. The length of the CDR3 is 15 residues. V shed 3 bases and J 0 bases; nucleotides not matched to a gene: 4. Points on this clone: The antigen is unknown.

Study results and caveats: About 87% or about 30% of the time was how often most TCR beta V segments were productive, according to an earlier analysis.

The rearrangement joins TRBV25-1 to TRBJ1-1; 7 bases line up with TRBD1. The specimen sequenced was PBMCs. The TCR sequence derives from a man aged 18 to 29 in good health and CMV-seronegative. CDR3 sequence reads: CASSDTTGVNTEAFF. The CDR3 DNA sequence: TGTGCCAGCAGTGATACAACAGGGGTGAACACTGAAGCTTTCTTT.